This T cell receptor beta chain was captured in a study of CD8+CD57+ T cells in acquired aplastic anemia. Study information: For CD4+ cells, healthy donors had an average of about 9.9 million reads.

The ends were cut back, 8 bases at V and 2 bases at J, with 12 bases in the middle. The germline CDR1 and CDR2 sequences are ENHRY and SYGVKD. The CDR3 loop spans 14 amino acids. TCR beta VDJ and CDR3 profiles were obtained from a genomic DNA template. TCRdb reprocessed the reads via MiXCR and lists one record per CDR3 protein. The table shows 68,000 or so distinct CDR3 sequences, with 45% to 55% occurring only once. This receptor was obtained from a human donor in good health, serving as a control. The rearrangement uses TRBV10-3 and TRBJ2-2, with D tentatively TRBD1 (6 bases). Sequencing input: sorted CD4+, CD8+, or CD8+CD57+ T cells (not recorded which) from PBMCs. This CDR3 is CAIQQGSNTGELFF. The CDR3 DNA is TGTGCCATCCAACAGGGATCAAACACCGGGGAGCTGTTTTTT.